This T cell receptor (beta chain) came from a study of T cell responses to AZD1222 COVID-19 vaccine. Notes on the study in general: The donors showed a predominance of white British ancestry and of females, with possible underestimation of clonal diversity. Repertoires were obtained solely post-peak T cell response. Vaccine-associated CD4 TCRs ranged over spike, dominating at 160-218 and 743-854.

Sequencing used immunoSEQ multiplex PCR; TCRdb keeps in-frame clones, though not all of them. The sample gives 200,000 or so clones, around 92% of which show up once; 9.2% is in the top ten. Worth noting for this clone: Antigen unknown.

CDR3 size: 15 residues. The ends lost 3 bases at V and 2 bases at J; junction bases unmatched: 6. Germline CDR1 SGHRS, CDR2 YFSETQ. The starting material was peripheral blood, obtained on day 0 of AZD1222 vaccination. The origin of this receptor is an adult in good health. The V gene is TRBV5-1, the J gene TRBJ2-7, with 9 bases fitting TRBD1. This chain's CDR3 is CASSWGDRATYEQYF. DNA of the CDR3: TGCGCCAGCAGCTGGGGGGACAGGGCGACCTACGAGCAGTACTTC.